Listed below are T cell receptor beta chains from one sample, sequenced in a study of a mutant IDH1 vaccine in newly diagnosed glioma. Sequenced by immunoSEQ multiplex PCR; TCRdb stores in-frame clones only, minus some. The sample carries about 120,000 clones, just under 80% recorded once. Their antigens remain unidentified. Sequencing was performed on PBMCs, taken from a glioma patient whose treatment included an IDH1 peptide vaccine. The origin of the receptors is a man between 35 and 55 years old with glioma. Each CDR3 is given with its conserved first and last residue. D genes are given only for firm matches. Size values are once, few and many counts, or a class for expanded clones, and some rows have none.

V gene	D gene	clone size	J gene	CDR3 protein	CDR3 DNA
TRBV13	TRBD1	-	TRBJ2-2	CASSQDRGRWELFF	TGTGCCAGCAGCCAGGACAGGGGGCGATGGGAGCTGTTTTTT
TRBV9	-	once	TRBJ2-3	CASSAHVVTDTQYF	TGTGCCAGCAGCGCCCATGTGGTCACAGATACGCAGTATTTT
TRBV18	-	few	TRBJ1-2	CASSPSVANYGYTF	TGTGCCAGCTCACCAAGTGTGGCTAACTATGGCTACACCTTC
TRBV27	-	once	TRBJ2-3	CASRGPAYTQYF	TGTGCCAGCCGTGGGCCCGCCTATACGCAGTATTTT
TRBV6-5	-	few	TRBJ1-5	CASSPGDQPQHF	TGTGCCAGCAGCCCCGGAGATCAGCCCCAGCATTTT
TRBV4-1	-	few	TRBJ2-3	CASSQGLGTQYF	TGCGCCAGCAGCCAAGGTCTGGGTACGCAGTATTTT
TRBV6-6	-	-	TRBJ2-3	CASSRVTDTQYF	TGTGCCAGCAGTCGGGTCACAGATACGCAGTATTTT
TRBV19	-	-	TRBJ2-7	CASSLGYEQYF	TGTGCCAGTAGTCTCGGTTACGAGCAGTACTTC
TRBV6-1	-	-	TRBJ2-3	CASSERGGQVPWDTQYF	TGTGCCAGCAGTGAAAGGGGGGGCCAAGTCCCGTGGGATACGCAGTATTTT
TRBV7-2	-	-	TRBJ1-1	CASSSSVPFTEAFF	TGTGCCAGCAGCTCATCCGTCCCCTTCACTGAAGCTTTCTTT
TRBV11-1	-	-	TRBJ1-2	CASSGGTTLGGYTF	TGTGCCAGCAGCGGCGGGACCACCCTTGGGGGCTACACCTTC
TRBV19	TRBD2	once	TRBJ2-7	CASSMRLAGAYEQYF	TGTGCCAGTAGTATGAGACTAGCGGGGGCCTACGAGCAGTACTTC
TRBV7-2	TRBD1	once	TRBJ1-5	CASSPRDRVPGQPQHF	TGTGCCAGCAGCCCGAGGGACAGGGTCCCCGGGCAGCCCCAGCATTTT
TRBV28	-	-	TRBJ1-1	CASTTGAEAFF	TGTGCCAGCACTACTGGGGCCGAAGCTTTCTTT
TRBV30	TRBD1	-	TRBJ2-7	CAWSRDRPYEQYF	TGTGCCTGGAGTAGGGACAGGCCCTACGAGCAGTACTTC
TRBV9	-	-	TRBJ2-3	CASSVESQLITDTQYF	TGTGCCAGCAGCGTAGAGTCGCAGTTGATCACAGATACGCAGTATTTT
TRBV7-3	-	-	TRBJ1-2	CASSLYGSHYGYTF	TGTGCCAGCAGCTTGTACGGGTCCCACTATGGCTACACCTTC
TRBV27	TRBD1	-	TRBJ2-7	CASSLAGQGPPYEQYF	TGTGCCAGCAGTTTAGCCGGACAGGGGCCCCCCTACGAGCAGTACTTC
TRBV13	-	once	TRBJ1-1	CASNPPGLNTEAFF	TGTGCCAGCAACCCTCCGGGCTTGAACACTGAAGCTTTCTTT
TRBV5-1	TRBD1	-	TRBJ2-1	CASSLAGTGFNEQFF	TGCGCCAGCAGCTTGGCCGGGACAGGCTTCAATGAGCAGTTCTTC
TRBV4-3	TRBD1	-	TRBJ2-5	CASSQDGDRGETQYF	TGCGCCAGCAGCCAAGATGGGGACAGGGGCGAGACCCAGTACTTC
TRBV7-6	TRBD2	-	TRBJ2-3	CASSLAGGTFTDTQYF	TGTGCCAGCAGCTTAGCGGGGGGGACCTTCACAGATACGCAGTATTTT
TRBV15	-	-	TRBJ2-1	CATSRDRLARANEQFF	TGTGCCACCAGCAGAGACAGGCTAGCTCGGGCCAATGAGCAGTTCTTC
TRBV5-6	-	few	TRBJ2-7	CASRGGEQYF	TGTGCCAGCAGAGGGGGCGAGCAGTACTTC
TRBV29-1	-	-	TRBJ1-1	CSVGQTMNTEAFF	TGCAGCGTAGGACAGACAATGAACACTGAAGCTTTCTTT
TRBV27	-	many	TRBJ1-5	CASRHGAPNQPQHF	TGTGCCAGCAGGCATGGGGCACCCAATCAGCCCCAGCATTTT
TRBV6-1	TRBD1	-	TRBJ1-5	CASSGGAGGNNQPQHF	TGTGCCAGCAGTGGAGGGGCAGGGGGTAACAATCAGCCCCAGCATTTT
TRBV19	-	once	TRBJ1-2	CASSMYGGFYGYTF	TGTGCCAGTAGTATGTATGGCGGCTTCTATGGCTACACCTTC
TRBV2	-	-	TRBJ2-7	CASSEAASKGTRYYEQYF	TGTGCCAGCAGTGAAGCGGCTAGTAAGGGGACACGCTACTACGAGCAGTACTTC
TRBV27	TRBD1	-	TRBJ1-1	CASSLGQGGNTEAFF	TGTGCCAGCAGTTTAGGACAGGGAGGGAACACTGAAGCTTTCTTT
TRBV5-1	-	-	TRBJ1-1	CASSWEGSTEAFF	TGCGCCAGCAGTTGGGAGGGCAGCACTGAAGCTTTCTTT
TRBV5-6	-	-	TRBJ2-5	CASSLEEGIETQYF	TGTGCCAGCAGCTTGGAGGAAGGGATTGAGACCCAGTACTTC
TRBV25-1	TRBD2	-	TRBJ2-3	CANQERLAGGPDTQYF	TGTGCCAACCAAGAACGACTAGCGGGAGGTCCAGATACGCAGTATTTT
TRBV5-1	-	-	TRBJ1-1	CASRPREGNTEAFF	TGCGCCAGCAGGCCTCGGGAGGGGAACACTGAAGCTTTCTTT
TRBV7-9	-	few	TRBJ2-6	CASSPVISGANVLTF	TGTGCCAGCAGCCCTGTGATTTCTGGGGCCAACGTCCTGACTTTC
TRBV11-3	-	few	TRBJ1-1	CASSLSVNTEAFF	TGTGCCAGCAGCTTATCGGTGAACACTGAAGCTTTCTTT
TRBV4-3	-	once	TRBJ2-3	CASSQDFGAGSTDTQYF	TGCGCCAGCAGCCAAGATTTCGGGGCTGGGTCCACAGATACGCAGTATTTT
TRBV18	-	-	TRBJ1-1	CASSRDPGIMNTEAFF	TGTGCCAGCTCACGAGATCCAGGGATCATGAACACTGAAGCTTTCTTT
TRBV10-3	-	many	TRBJ1-1	CAISARDGKTDTEAFF	TGTGCCATCAGTGCCAGGGACGGGAAGACGGACACTGAAGCTTTCTTT
TRBV19	TRBD2	-	TRBJ2-2	CASSIVGLAVDTGELFF	TGTGCCAGTAGTATAGTTGGACTAGCGGTTGACACCGGGGAGCTGTTTTTT
TRBV6-1	-	-	TRBJ1-5	CASSERLGQPQHF	TGTGCCAGCAGTGAGAGATTAGGTCAGCCCCAGCATTTT
TRBV11-2	-	few	TRBJ2-2	CASSLVGKYTGELFF	TGTGCCAGCAGCTTAGTCGGCAAATACACCGGGGAGCTGTTTTTT